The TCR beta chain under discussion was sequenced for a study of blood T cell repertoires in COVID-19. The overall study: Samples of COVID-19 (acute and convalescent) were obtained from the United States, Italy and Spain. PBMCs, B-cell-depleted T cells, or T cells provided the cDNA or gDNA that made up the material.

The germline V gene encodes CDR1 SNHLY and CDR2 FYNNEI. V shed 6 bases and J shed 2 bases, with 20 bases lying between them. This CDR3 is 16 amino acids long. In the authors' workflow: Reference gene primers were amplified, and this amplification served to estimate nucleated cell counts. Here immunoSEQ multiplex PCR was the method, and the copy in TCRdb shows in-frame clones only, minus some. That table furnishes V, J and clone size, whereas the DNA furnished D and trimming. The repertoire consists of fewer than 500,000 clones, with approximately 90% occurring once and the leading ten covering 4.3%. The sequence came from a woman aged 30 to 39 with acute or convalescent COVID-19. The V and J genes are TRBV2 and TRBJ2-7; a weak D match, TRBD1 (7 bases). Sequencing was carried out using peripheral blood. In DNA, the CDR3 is TGTGCCAGCAGGCCTGACAGGGACTCTACAACCTACGAGCAGTACTTC. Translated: CASRPDRDSTTYEQYF.